The clone carrying this T cell receptor beta chain was observed at least ten times. This sample was taken from a study of T-cell reconstitution after alpha-beta-depleted transplantation in children. TCRbeta library construction was performed incorporating unique molecular identifiers. TCRdb itself ran the PCR reads through MiXCR, one entry per CDR3 protein. The repertoire has about 480,000 distinct CDR3 sequences, about 12% of them found once; the top ten carry around 5.6%. The J segment lost 3 bases and the V segment lost 3 bases, leaving 19 bases of the junction unmatched. The CDR3 is made up of 21 amino acids. Germline V gene data show CDR1 as LNHDA and CDR2 as SQIVND (reference sequence).

The sequencing used PBMCs from the stem cell graft donor, collected from the stem cell graft. The chain couples TRBV19 to TRBJ2-2, with 10 positions matching TRBD1. This receptor was obtained from a human donor who donated a stem cell graft to a child with combined immunodeficiency. CDR3 bases: TGTGCCAGTAGTATCGGAACGTTGGGACAGGGGCTAGTACCGGACACCGGGGAGCTGTTTTTT. It codes for CASSIGTLGQGLVPDTGELFF.